This TCR beta chain originates from a study of blood T cell repertoires in COVID-19. This clone occurred a few times. Germline CDR1 reads MNHEY; CDR2 reads SVGAGI. With V trimmed by 8 bases and J by 7 bases, 5 bases remained unmatched. The CDR3 contains 13 residues. As originally analysed: The assay estimated nucleated cells by amplifying reference gene primers. This table comes from immunoSEQ multiplex PCR, and its TCRdb copy is limited to in-frame clones, with some not included. The D gene and trimming were derived from the DNA, and the V and J assignments and clone size from that table. The sample lists 150,000 to 200,000 clones, more than 75% occurring once.

The receptor was derived from a woman in her seventies with COVID-19, enrolled during active disease. The sequenced sample was peripheral blood. This chain joins TRBV6-5 and TRBJ2-2, with TRBD2 matching over 9 bases. Here the CDR3 reads CASSASGIGELFF. For the CDR3, the DNA is TGTGCCAGCTCGGCTAGCGGGATCGGGGAGCTGTTTTTT.